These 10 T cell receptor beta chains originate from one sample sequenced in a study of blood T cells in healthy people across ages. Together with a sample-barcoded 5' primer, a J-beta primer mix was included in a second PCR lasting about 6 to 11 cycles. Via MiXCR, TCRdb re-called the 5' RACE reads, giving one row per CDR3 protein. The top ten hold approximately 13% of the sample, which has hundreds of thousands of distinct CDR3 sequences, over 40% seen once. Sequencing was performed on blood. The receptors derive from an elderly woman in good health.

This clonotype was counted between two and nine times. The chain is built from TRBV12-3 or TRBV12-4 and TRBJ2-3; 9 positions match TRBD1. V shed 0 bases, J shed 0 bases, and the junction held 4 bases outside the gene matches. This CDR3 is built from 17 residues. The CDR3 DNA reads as TGTGCCAGCAGTTTAGCCTTGACAGGGGGGAGCACAGATACGCAGTATTTT. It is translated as CASSLALTGGSTDTQYF.

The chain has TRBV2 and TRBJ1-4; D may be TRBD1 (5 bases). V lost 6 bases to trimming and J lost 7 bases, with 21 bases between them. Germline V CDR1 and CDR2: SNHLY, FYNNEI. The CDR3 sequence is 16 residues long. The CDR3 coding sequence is TGTGCCAGCAGCCAACCGTATCTCCGTGGGACTGAAAAACTGTTTTTT. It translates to CASSQPYLRGTEKLFF.

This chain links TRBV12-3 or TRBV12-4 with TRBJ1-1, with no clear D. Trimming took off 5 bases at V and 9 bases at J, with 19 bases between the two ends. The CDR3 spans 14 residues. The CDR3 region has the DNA TGTGCCAGCAGTCTCGCTCAGAGCCGGGAGAAAGCTTTCTTT. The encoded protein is CASSLAQSREKAFF.

The CDR3 region is CASSHPGPRGEKLFF. The CDR3 DNA reads TGTGCCAGCAGTCATCCGGGGCCGAGGGGGGAAAAACTGTTTTTT. The genes are TRBV2 and TRBJ1-4; possibly TRBD1 for D (6 bases). The length of the CDR3 is 15 residues. Germline CDR1 reads SNHLY; CDR2 reads FYNNEI. The germline V and J ends were trimmed by 5 bases and 8 bases, with 18 bases remaining between them.

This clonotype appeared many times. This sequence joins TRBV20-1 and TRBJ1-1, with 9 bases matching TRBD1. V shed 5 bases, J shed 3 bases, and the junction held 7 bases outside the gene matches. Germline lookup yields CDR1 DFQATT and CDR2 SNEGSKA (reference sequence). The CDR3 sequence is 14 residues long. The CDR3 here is CSAFLQGAYTEAFF. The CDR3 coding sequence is TGCAGTGCTTTCCTACAGGGGGCATACACTGAAGCTTTCTTT.

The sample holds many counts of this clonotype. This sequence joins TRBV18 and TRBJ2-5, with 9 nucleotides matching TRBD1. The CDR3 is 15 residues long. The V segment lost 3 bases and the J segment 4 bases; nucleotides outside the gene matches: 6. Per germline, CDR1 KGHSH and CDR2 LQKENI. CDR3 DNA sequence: TGTGCCAGCTCACCCGAACAGGGGGCGCGAGAGACCCAGTACTTC. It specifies CASSPEQGARETQYF.

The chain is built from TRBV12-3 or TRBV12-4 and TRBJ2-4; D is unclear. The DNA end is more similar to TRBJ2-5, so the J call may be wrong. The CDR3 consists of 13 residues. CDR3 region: CASSLLDYETQYF. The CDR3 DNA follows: TGTGCCAGCAGTTTACTGGATTACGAGACCCAGTACTTC.

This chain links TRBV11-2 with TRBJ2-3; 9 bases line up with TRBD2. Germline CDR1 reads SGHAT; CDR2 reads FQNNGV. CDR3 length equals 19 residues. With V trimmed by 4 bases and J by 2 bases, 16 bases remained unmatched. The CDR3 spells CASSSLFGGSGGLTDTQYF. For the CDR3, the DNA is TGTGCCAGCAGCTCGCTTTTCGGAGGGAGCGGGGGGCTCACAGATACGCAGTATTTT. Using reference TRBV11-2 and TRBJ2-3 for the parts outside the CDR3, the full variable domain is EAGVAQSPRYKIIEKRQSVAFWCNPISGHATLYWYQQILGQGPKLLIQFQNNGVVDDSQLPKDRFSAERLKGVDSTLKIQPAKLEDSAVYLCASSSLFGGSGGLTDTQYFGPGTRLTVL.

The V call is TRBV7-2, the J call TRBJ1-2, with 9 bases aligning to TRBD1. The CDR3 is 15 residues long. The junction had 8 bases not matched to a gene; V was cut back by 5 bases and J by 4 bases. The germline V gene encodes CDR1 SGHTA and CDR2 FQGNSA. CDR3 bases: TGTGCCAGCAGCGTCGGACAGGGGTGGGCCTATGGCTACACCTTC. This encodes CASSVGQGWAYGYTF. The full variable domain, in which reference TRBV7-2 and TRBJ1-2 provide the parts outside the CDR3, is GAGVSQSPSNKVTEKGKDVELRCDPISGHTALYWYRQSLGQGLEFLIYFQGNSAPDKSGLPSDRFSAERTGGSVSTLTIQRTQQEDSAVYLCASSVGQGWAYGYTFGSGTRLTVV.

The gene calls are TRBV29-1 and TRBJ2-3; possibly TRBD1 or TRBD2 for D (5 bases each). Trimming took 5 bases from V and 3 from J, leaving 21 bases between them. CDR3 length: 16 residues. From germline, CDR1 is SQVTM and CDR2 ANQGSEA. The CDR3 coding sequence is TGCAGCGTTTGGGGGATAGGATCTGTTGGGACAGATACGCAGTATTTT. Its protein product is CSVWGIGSVGTDTQYF.